Shown below are 15 T cell receptor beta chains from a single sample sequenced in a study of CD8 T cells in Susac syndrome. RNA totalling roughly 0.5 to 1 ug underwent reverse transcription with random hexamers. TCRdb independently ran MiXCR on the immunoSEQ multiplex PCR reads; one entry per CDR3 protein. The sample yields about 430,000 distinct CDR3 sequences, roughly 85% seen once. The sequenced material came from CD8+ T cells from PBMCs. The receptors stem from a human donor with multiple sclerosis.

The V gene is TRBV20-1, the J gene TRBJ2-3; no firm D call. Germline CDR1 DFQATT, CDR2 SNEGSKA (reference sequence). Trimming took 7 bases from V and 0 from J, leaving 14 bases between them. The CDR3 has 14 amino acids. This CDR3 reads CSVRGRYSTDTQYF. The CDR3 DNA reads as TGCAGTGTGAGAGGCCGTTACAGCACAGATACGCAGTATTTT.

The rearrangement uses TRBV12-3 or TRBV12-4 and TRBJ1-1; D remains ambiguous. V was trimmed by 3 bases and J by 4 bases, leaving 12 bases between them. The CDR3 is 14 amino acids. In nucleotides, the CDR3 is TGTGCCAGCAGTTTTGGGCCCTTGGGCACTGAAGCTTTCTTT. Its translation is CASSFGPLGTEAFF.

The rearrangement links TRBV2 to TRBJ1-6; possible D gene TRBD1, 6 bases. CDR3 length equals 14 residues. V dropped 8 bases and J dropped 2 bases, with 10 bases sitting between them. Germline values: CDR1 SNHLY, CDR2 FYNNEI. The CDR3 DNA follows: TGTGCCAGCTTGAACAGGGCCTATAATTCACCCCTCCACTTT. This codes for CASLNRAYNSPLHF.

The gene calls are TRBV27 and TRBJ2-1; D is perhaps TRBD2 (5 bases). The CDR3 runs to 16 residues. V lost 2 bases, J lost 0 bases, and 11 bases lay in between. CDR1 is MNHEY and CDR2 is SMNVEV in the germline V gene (reference sequence). The CDR3 loop reads CASSLLTGSSYNEQFF. The CDR3 DNA follows: TGTGCCAGCAGTTTACTAACGGGGAGCTCCTACAATGAGCAGTTCTTC.

This clonotype was observed once. The chain recombines TRBV29-1 with TRBJ2-1; D may match TRBD1 or TRBD2 (6 bases each). In germline, CDR1 is SQVTM, CDR2 ANQGSEA. The V end lost 4 bases, the J end lost 9 bases, and 13 bases lay between the germline ends. This CDR3 spans 12 amino acids. Here the CDR3 reads CSVGRGDREQFF. The CDR3 nucleotides are TGCAGCGTTGGAAGGGGGGATCGTGAGCAGTTCTTC.

The count of this clonotype is one. The chain couples TRBV29-1 to TRBJ2-7; D is ambiguous. Germline V gene sequence: CDR1 SQVTM, CDR2 ANQGSEA. The CDR3 has 13 amino acids. The V end was cut by 4 bases, the J end by 0 bases, with 10 bases between. The CDR3 DNA follows: TGCAGCGTTGTGGCCGAAAACTCCTACGAGCAGTACTTC. It encodes CSVVAENSYEQYF.

V gene TRBV2 combines with J gene TRBJ2-1; TRBD2 might be the D (5 bases). The CDR3 runs to 14 residues. The ends were cut back, 4 bases at V and 7 bases at J, with 14 bases in the middle. CDR1 is SNHLY, CDR2 FYNNEI, per germline. The CDR3: CASSGDRTLNEQFF. CDR3 nucleotide sequence: TGTGCCAGCAGTGGAGATAGGACTTTGAATGAGCAGTTCTTC.

V usage is TRBV4-2 and J usage is TRBJ2-5; the D is unclear. Trimming took 3 bases from V and 3 from J, leaving 17 bases between them. This CDR3 contains 16 residues. Per germline, CDR1 LGHNA and CDR2 YNFKEQ. CDR3 loop: CASSHPPGQVEETQYF. The CDR3 nucleotides read TGTGCCAGCAGCCACCCCCCCGGGCAGGTCGAAGAGACCCAGTACTTC.

The V call is TRBV27, the J call TRBJ1-5, with unresolved D. CDR1 MNHEY and CDR2 SMNVEV come from the germline V gene (reference sequence). V was pared by 0 bases and J by 7 bases, with 10 bases between. This CDR3 spans 14 amino acids. The CDR3 is CASSLSGLDQPQHF. CDR3 DNA sequence: TGTGCCAGCAGTTTATCAGGGTTAGACCAGCCCCAGCATTTT.

This chain joins TRBV20-1 and TRBJ1-5, with TRBD1 matching over 8 bases. CDR1 and CDR2 (germline): DFQATT, SNEGSKA (reference sequence). The CDR3 covers 12 residues. J was trimmed by 11 bases and V by 3 bases; bases with no gene match: 6. The CDR3 DNA reads TGCAGTGCTAGGGACAGGGATGTTGCCCAGCATTTT. Translating gives CSARDRDVAQHF.

The chain recombines TRBV27 with TRBJ1-3; D is undetermined. Trimming removed 0 bases from V and 2 bases from J, with 8 bases in between. CDR1 is MNHEY and CDR2 is SMNVEV in the germline V gene (reference sequence). CDR3 length: 15 residues. Here the CDR3 reads CASSLSGWAGNTIYF. The CDR3 region has the DNA TGTGCCAGCAGTTTATCGGGATGGGCTGGAAACACCATATATTTT.

The rearrangement links TRBV4-1 to TRBJ2-7; a possible D gene is TRBD2 (5 bases). CDR1 is MGHRA and CDR2 is YSYEKL in the germline V gene. The V end was cut by 0 bases, the J end by 4 bases, with 13 bases between. The CDR3 runs to 15 residues. CDR3 in DNA: TGCGCCAGCAGCCAAGATCTTTCTGGGAGTTACGAGCAGTACTTC. Protein product: CASSQDLSGSYEQYF.

The genes are TRBV29-1 and TRBJ1-1; the D gene is possibly TRBD1 (6 bases). The length of the CDR3 is 12 residues. CDR1 SQVTM and CDR2 ANQGSEA come from the germline V gene. Deletions cut 3 bases from V and 1 base from J, with 6 bases between. Here the CDR3 DNA reads TGCAGCGTTGAGGGACAGAACACTGAAGCTTTCTTT. Translation: CSVEGQNTEAFF.

This chain connects TRBV20-1 to TRBJ1-1; possibly TRBD1 for D (6 bases). V was pared by 7 bases and J by 5 bases, with 11 bases between. There are 11 residues in the CDR3. Per the germline V gene, CDR1 is DFQATT and CDR2 is SNEGSKA (reference sequence). CDR3 coding DNA: TGCAGTGTAAGCCAGGGGACTGAAGCTTTCTTT. Encoded protein: CSVSQGTEAFF.

The gene calls are TRBV29-1 and TRBJ1-1; the match to TRBD1 covers 9 bases. Germline V gene sequence: CDR1 SQVTM, CDR2 ANQGSEA. Trimming cost V 0 bases and J 0 bases; bases outside gene matches: 11. There are 18 residues in the CDR3. CDR3 sequence: CSVEDQDRGLGLNTEAFF. The CDR3 DNA reads as TGCAGCGTTGAAGATCAGGACAGGGGCTTGGGGTTGAACACTGAAGCTTTCTTT.